A single sample gave rise to the 8 T cell receptor delta chains below, sequenced in a study of Vδ1+ human thymocytes listed by TCRdb under 2018. General study outcomes and caveats: Thymic TRG and TRD repertoires appeared highly polyclonal with Gaussian CDR3 length distributions, unlike oligoclonal peripheral blood repertoires.

Their target antigens are unknown. This sample was sequenced with an Illumina MiSeq. RNA extraction was performed with the RNeasy mini kit, and reverse transcription was done with Superscript III. CDR3 amplicons were produced by multiplex PCR using pooled V-gene forward primers and a constant-region reverse primer with Illumina adaptor overhangs. TCRdb recomputed clones from the public reads with CATT; identical DNA rows were then combined. A total of about 75,000 delta-chain clones appear in this sample, around 34% of them only once. Under 0.3% of the sample comes from the top ten. Specimen: Vdelta1+ gamma-delta thymocytes from the thymus. The meaning of the sample's cell subset or site label: FACS-sorted CD3+ TCRalphabeta- TCRVdelta1+ TCRVdelta2- thymocytes. These receptors all stem from a boy under two years old who had congenital heart surgery.

The chain has TRDV1 and TRDJ1; no reliable D call. The germline V gene encodes CDR1 TSWWSYY and CDR2 QGS. V lost 0 bases and J 0 bases, leaving 23 bases between the germline ends. The CDR3 is 20 residues long. Here the CDR3 reads CALGELLYPPAEGYTDKLIF. The CDR3 DNA follows: TGTGCTCTTGGGGAACTCCTCTATCCTCCCGCCGAGGGTTACACCGATAAACTCATCTTT.

To note about this clone: The junction departs from germline at one end; a sequencing error may be responsible. The V and J genes are TRDV1 and TRDJ2; TRDD2 might be the D (6 bases). CDR3 length equals 19 residues. CDR1 and CDR2 (germline): TSWWSYY, QGS. The CDR3 sequence: CALGLHPPSPLALTAQLFF. The CDR3 nucleotides read TGTGCTCTTGGGCTTCACCCGCCTTCCCCGCTAGCTTTGACAGCCCAACTCTTCTTT.

Note on this clone: Other DNA sequences in this specimen translate into the identical CDR3. The chain is built from TRDV1 and TRDJ1; 11 bases match TRDD3. Germline V CDR1 and CDR2: TSWWSYY, QGS. J was trimmed by 0 bases and V by 0 bases; bases with no gene match: 9. The CDR3 is 19 amino acids. The CDR3 DNA is TGTGCTCTTGGGGAACTCGCGTCTGGGGGATACCTTTACACCGATAAACTCATCTTT. This encodes CALGELASGGYLYTDKLIF.

For this clone: Other DNA sequences in this specimen translate into the identical CDR3. The chain couples TRDV1 to TRDJ1; maybe TRDD3 (6 bases). Germline V gives CDR1 TSWWSYY, CDR2 QGS. The CDR3 covers 19 residues. V was pared by 5 bases and J by 2 bases, with 27 bases between. In DNA, the CDR3 is TGTGCTCTTGGGCCCCGCGTCGGTGGGATATCCCCGGGGACCGATAAACTCATCTTT. Protein sequence: CALGPRVGGISPGTDKLIF.

The chain links TRDV1 to TRDJ1; D tentatively reads TRDD2 or TRDD3 (9 bases each). From germline, CDR1 is TSWWSYY and CDR2 QGS. Trimming took off 5 bases at V and 2 bases at J, with 33 bases between the two ends. The CDR3 extends over 21 amino acids. In DNA, the CDR3 is TGTGCTCTTGGGCTTGGCCTTCCTACCTCATTGGGGGATAGGGAAACCGATAAACTCATCTTT. Translation: CALGLGLPTSLGDRETDKLIF.

This clone was picked up a small number of times. The rearrangement uses TRDV1 and TRDJ1, with a weak D call TRDD3 (5 bases). CDR1 is TSWWSYY and CDR2 is QGS in the germline V gene. The V and J ends lost 1 base and 0 bases respectively, with 21 bases between them. CDR3 length: 19 residues. The CDR3 here is CALGERVARWAPYTDKLIF. CDR3 bases: TGTGCTCTTGGGGAACGTGTGGCACGCTGGGCCCCTTACACCGATAAACTCATCTTT.

V usage is TRDV1 and J usage is TRDJ1; 12 nucleotides match TRDD3. This CDR3 has 19 residues. Germline CDR1 is TSWWSYY and CDR2 is QGS. With 6 bases clipped from V and 0 bases from J, the junction kept 14 bases outside the gene matches. The CDR3 coding sequence is TGTGCTCTTGGATCCTTACAATACTGGGGGATACCTTACACCGATAAACTCATCTTT. Protein: CALGSLQYWGIPYTDKLIF.

This clone was detected only once. This may arise from a read error, as a much more abundant clone is one base away. The J gene is TRDJ1, the V gene TRDV2, with 13 positions matching TRDD3. The CDR3 loop spans 18 amino acids. The germline V gene has CDR1 GEAIGNYY and CDR2 EKD. V trimming: 2 bases; J trimming: 4 bases; junction bases outside the gene matches: 12. DNA for the CDR3: TGTGCCTGTGACATGAGGCGTACTGGGGGATACGAAAACGATAAACTCATCTTT. Translated: CACDMRRTGGYENDKLIF.